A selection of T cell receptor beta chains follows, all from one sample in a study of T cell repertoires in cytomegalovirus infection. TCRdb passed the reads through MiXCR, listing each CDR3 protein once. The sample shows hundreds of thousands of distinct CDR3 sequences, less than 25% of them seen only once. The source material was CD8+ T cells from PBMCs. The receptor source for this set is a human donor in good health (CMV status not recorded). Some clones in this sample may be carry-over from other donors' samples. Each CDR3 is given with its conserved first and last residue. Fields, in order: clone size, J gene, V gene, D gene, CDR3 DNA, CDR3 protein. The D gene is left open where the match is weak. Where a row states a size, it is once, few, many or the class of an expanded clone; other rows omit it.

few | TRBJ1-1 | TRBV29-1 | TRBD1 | TGCAGCGCTCACTCTGACAGGGAGAAGGAAGCTTTCTTT | CSAHSDREKEAFF
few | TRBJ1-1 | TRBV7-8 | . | TGTGCCAGCAGCTTACTGCTATTGAACACTGAAGCTTTCTTT | CASSLLLLNTEAFF
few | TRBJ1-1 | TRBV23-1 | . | TGCGCCAGCAGGCGAGGGGGGCACACTGAAGCTTTCTTT | CASRRGGHTEAFF
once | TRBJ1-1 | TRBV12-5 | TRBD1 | TGTGCTAGTGGTTTCGGGACAGACGTAAACACTGAAGCTTTCTTT | CASGFGTDVNTEAFF
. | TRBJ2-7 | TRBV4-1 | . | TGCGCCAGCAGCCCGACGCCTTTGAGCTCCTACGAGCAGTACTTC | CASSPTPLSSYEQYF
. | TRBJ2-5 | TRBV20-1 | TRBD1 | TGCAGTGCTTCCGCCGGGACAGGAAGTCAAGAGACCCAGTACTTC | CSASAGTGSQETQYF
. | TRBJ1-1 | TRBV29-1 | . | TGCAGCGCCCAACAGGGTGGCGTGAGGACTGAAGCTTTCTTT | CSAQQGGVRTEAFF
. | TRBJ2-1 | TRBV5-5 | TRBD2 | TGTGCCAGCAGCTTTCAACTAGCGGGGGGCAATGAGCAGTTCTTC | CASSFQLAGGNEQFF
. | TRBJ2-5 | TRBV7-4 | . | TGTGCCAGCAGCTACTGGGCTGGAGAGACCCAGTACTTC | CASSYWAGETQYF
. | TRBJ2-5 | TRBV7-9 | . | TGTGCCAGCAGCTTATTGGGGGAGTACGAGACCCAGTACTTC | CASSLLGEYETQYF
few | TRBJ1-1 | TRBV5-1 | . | TGCGCCAGCAGCTTCCTGGACAGGAACACTGAAGCTTTCTTT | CASSFLDRNTEAFF
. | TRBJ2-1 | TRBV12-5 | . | TGTGCTAGTGACCCAACGGGGGCGAATGAGCAGTTCTTC | CASDPTGANEQFF
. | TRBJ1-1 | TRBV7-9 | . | TGTGCCAGCAGCTTAGGGACCATCACTGAAGCTTTCTTT | CASSLGTITEAFF
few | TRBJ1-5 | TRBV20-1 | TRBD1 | TGCAGTGCCACGACAGGGCTGTATCAGCCCCAGCATTTT | CSATTGLYQPQHF
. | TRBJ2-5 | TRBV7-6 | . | TGTGCCAGCAGCTTCGTGGGGGATCACCAAGAGACCCAGTACTTC | CASSFVGDHQETQYF
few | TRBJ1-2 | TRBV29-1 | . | TGCAGCGTGGCGGGGGGGGGCGGGCTTGGCTACACCTTC | CSVAGGGGLGYTF
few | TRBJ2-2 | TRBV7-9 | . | TGTGCCAGCAATCCCAGGGGAGGCGACACCGGGGAGCTGTTTTTT | CASNPRGGDTGELFF
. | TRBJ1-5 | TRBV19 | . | TGTGCCAGTAGCTGGACTGCATCCACCAATCAGCCCCAGCATTTT | CASSWTASTNQPQHF
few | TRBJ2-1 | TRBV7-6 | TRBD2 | TGTGCCAGCAGCTTATCTAGCGGGGGCCCTAGCTCCTACAATGAGCAGTTCTTC | CASSLSSGGPSSYNEQFF
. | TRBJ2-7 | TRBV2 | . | TGTGCCAGCCTCTCGTTCGACGAGCAGTACTTC | CASLSFDEQYF
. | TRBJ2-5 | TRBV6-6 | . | TGTGCCAGCAGTTACTCGATACACCAAGAGACCCAGTACTTC | CASSYSIHQETQYF
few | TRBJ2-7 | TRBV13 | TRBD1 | TGTGCCAGCAGCCGGGACAGGGGGCGGTACCACGAGCAGTACTTC | CASSRDRGRYHEQYF
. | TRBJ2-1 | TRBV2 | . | TGTGCCAGCAGTTTAATCGGGGGGCACCTCTACAATGAGCAGTTCTTC | CASSLIGGHLYNEQFF
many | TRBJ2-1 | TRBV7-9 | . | TGTGCCAGCACCCCTGGGGGGGAGCAGTTCTTC | CASTPGGEQFF
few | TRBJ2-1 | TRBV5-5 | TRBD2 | TGTGCCAGCAGCATGAGCGGGGGGGCCGTGAATGAGCAGTTCTTC | CASSMSGGAVNEQFF
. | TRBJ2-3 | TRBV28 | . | TGTGCCAGCAGTTCGCGGGACTGGCCGCCCTATACGCAGTATTTT | CASSSRDWPPYTQYF
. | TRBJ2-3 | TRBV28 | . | TGTGCCAGCAGTCCCGATACTAGACGCACAGATACGCAGTATTTT | CASSPDTRRTDTQYF
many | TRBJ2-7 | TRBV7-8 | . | TGTGCCAGCAGCTTAGTTGACAACTCCTACGAGCAGTACTTC | CASSLVDNSYEQYF
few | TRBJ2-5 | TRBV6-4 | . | TGTGCCAGCAGTGACGGGGAGATCCAAGAGACCCAGTACTTC | CASSDGEIQETQYF
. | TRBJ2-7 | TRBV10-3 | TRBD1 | TGTGCCATCAGTGAGTCGGACCCAGGGGGCATCTCCTACGAGCAGTACTTC | CAISESDPGGISYEQYF
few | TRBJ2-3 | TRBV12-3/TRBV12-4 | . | TGTGCCAGCAGTTCCCGCCGGAGCACAGATACGCAGTATTTT | CASSSRRSTDTQYF
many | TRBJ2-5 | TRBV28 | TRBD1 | TGTGCCAGCAGTGCGACAGGGCTAGAGACCCAGTACTTC | CASSATGLETQYF
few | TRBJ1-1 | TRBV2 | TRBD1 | TGTGCCACCGGCACAGGGGAGACTGAAGCTTTCTTT | CATGTGETEAFF
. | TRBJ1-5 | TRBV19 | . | TGTGCCAGTAGTTTAAACCCGGGTCAGCCCCAGCATTTT | CASSLNPGQPQHF
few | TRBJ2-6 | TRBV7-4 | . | TGTGCCAGCAAGCCTGGGGCCAACGTCCCGACTTTC | CASKPGANVPTF
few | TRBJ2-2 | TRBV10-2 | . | TGCGCCAGCAGTGTAATGGCCGGGCCCTACACCGGGGAGCTGTTTTTT | CASSVMAGPYTGELFF
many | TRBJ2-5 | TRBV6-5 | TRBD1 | TGTGCCAGCAGTTACTCCACAGGGGTGGAGACCCAGTACTTC | CASSYSTGVETQYF
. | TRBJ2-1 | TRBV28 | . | TGTGCCAGCAGAATTTCGGGGACCTCAAATGAGCAGTTCTTC | CASRISGTSNEQFF
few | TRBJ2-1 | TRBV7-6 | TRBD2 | TGTGCCAGCAGCTATTCAGCGGGGGGACCCAATGAGCAGTTCTTC | CASSYSAGGPNEQFF
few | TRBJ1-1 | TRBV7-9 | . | TGTGCCAGCAGCTTCCGAGACAGGAACACTGAAGCTTTCTTT | CASSFRDRNTEAFF
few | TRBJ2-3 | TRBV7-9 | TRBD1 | TGTGCCACCCCAATAACCCCGGGACAGGCCTCAGATACGCAGTATTTT | CATPITPGQASDTQYF
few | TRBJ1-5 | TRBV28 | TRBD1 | TGTGCCAGCAGTTGGGGACAGTTTAGCAATCAGCCCCAGCATTTT | CASSWGQFSNQPQHF
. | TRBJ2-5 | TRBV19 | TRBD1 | TGTGCCAGTAGTATAATAGGAGACATCAGGGGGTTCGGAGAGACCCAGTACTTC | CASSIIGDIRGFGETQYF
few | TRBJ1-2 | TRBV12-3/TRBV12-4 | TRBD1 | TGTGCCAGCTGCGGGACAGGGCACCCAACCACGAGGGGCTACACCTTC | CASCGTGHPTTRGYTF
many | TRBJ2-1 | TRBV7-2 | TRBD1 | TGTGCCAGCAGCTCCTACAGGGGGCATGAGCAGTTCTTC | CASSSYRGHEQFF
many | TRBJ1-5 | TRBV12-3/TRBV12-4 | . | TGTGCCAGCAATCAGGGGAGGGCCCAGCCCCAGCATTTT | CASNQGRAQPQHF
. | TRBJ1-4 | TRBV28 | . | TGTGCCAGCAGGCCGCTGAGGGACCAGCAGGAAAAACTGTTTTTT | CASRPLRDQQEKLFF
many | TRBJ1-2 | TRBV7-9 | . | TGTGCCAGCACTCCTGGGAGGGGCGTCTACACCTTC | CASTPGRGVYTF
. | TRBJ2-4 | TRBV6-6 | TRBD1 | TGTGCCACCGCCGGGACAGGAAAAAACATTCAGTACTTC | CATAGTGKNIQYF
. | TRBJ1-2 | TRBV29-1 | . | TGCAGCGTTAGCGAGGCAGCGAGTCCCTATGGCTACACCTTC | CSVSEAASPYGYTF
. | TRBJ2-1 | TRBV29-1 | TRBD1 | TGCAGCGTTTGGACAGGGTTAAAGTTCTTC | CSVWTGLKFF
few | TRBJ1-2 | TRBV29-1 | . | TGCAGCGTCGACCAGGACAGAGATTATGGCTACACCTTC | CSVDQDRDYGYTF
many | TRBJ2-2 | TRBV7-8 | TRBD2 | TGTGCCAGCAGCTTAGGAGCACTAGCGGCGAACACCGGGGAGCTGTTTTTT | CASSLGALAANTGELFF
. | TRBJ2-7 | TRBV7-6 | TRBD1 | TGTGCCAGCAGCCTGGACAGGGGCGACGAGCAGTACTTC | CASSLDRGDEQYF
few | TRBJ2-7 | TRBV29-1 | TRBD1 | TGCAGCGTTGAAGATTCGAAACAGGGGATGTTCGAGCAGTACTTC | CSVEDSKQGMFEQYF
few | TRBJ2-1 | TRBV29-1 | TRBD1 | TGCAGCGTTGAAGCTCTCGGACAGGGATGGAATGAGCAGTTCTTC | CSVEALGQGWNEQFF
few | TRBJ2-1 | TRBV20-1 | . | TGCAGTGCTAGGCCGTTAACCTACAATGAGCAGTTCTTC | CSARPLTYNEQFF